The T cell receptor beta chain described here comes from a study of OX40 agonist ivuxolimab in advanced cancers. The study in broad terms: Ivuxolimab was a fully human IgG2 agonistic monoclonal antibody targeting the costimulatory receptor OX40 (CD134). A male proportion of nearly 85% and a mean age of about 60 years, ranging from about 23 to 90, were recorded for the dose-escalation cohort. The paper covers the monotherapy dose-escalation part of the phase I ivuxolimab trial, which included N ≈ 57 patients. Three dose-escalation patients achieved partial responses, one with hepatocellular carcinoma and two with cutaneous melanoma. Among the approximately 54 dose-escalation patients, about 19 had hepatocellular carcinoma, approximately 15 melanoma, 9 renal cell carcinoma and 9 head and neck cancer. Prior anti-PD-1, anti-PD-L1 or anti-CTLA-4 therapy was permitted, and checkpoint inhibitors had been received by approximately 39% of dose-escalation patients. Intravenous ivuxolimab was administered to patients every 2 weeks at six dose levels: 0.01, 0.1, 0.3, 1.5, 3 and 10 mg/kg. The purpose of peripheral TCRbeta sequencing was to test whether ivuxolimab changed TCR sequence diversity and led to clonal T-cell expansion. What the authors observed across the whole study: After ivuxolimab, more expanded clones were found on average in CD8+ T cells than in CD4+ T cells. At doses of 0.1 to 3.0 mg/kg, clonal expansion of both CD4+ and CD8+ T cells in blood was seen between baseline and week 6. The antigen specificity of the clonally expanded peripheral T cells was not determined. Low levels of normalized T-cell clonal expansion were also seen in some nonresponding patients. In the 0.1-3.0 mg/kg groups, partial responders had among the lowest normalized peripheral clonal expansion, particularly in CD8+ T cells.

The trial excluded patients who had a history of autoimmune disease or who were on systemic immunosuppression. In every dose cohort, peripheral blood was drawn for TCR sequencing at baseline, cycle 4 day 1, and cycle 7 day 1. Samples were obtained from an open-label, multicenter, first-in-human phase I dose-escalation trial of ivuxolimab. The trial enrolled adults with locally advanced or metastatic head and neck squamous cell, hepatocellular, melanoma or renal cell carcinoma. Before TCR sequencing, CD4+ and CD8+ T cells were separately sorted from peripheral blood. Regarding this clone: There is no known antigen for this receptor. No qualities accompany the bases; no much larger clone lies one base away.

V is pared back by 3 bases and J by 5 bases, with 6 bases lying between the germline termini. CDR1 is given as SGHTA and CDR2 as FQGNSA, both from the germline V gene. The CDR3, cysteine through phenylalanine, is 12 amino acids long. The sequence is cut down to CDR3 DNA, 36 bases in frame from base 1. To sequence the TCRbeta CDR3 region, genomic DNA was isolated from the sorted cells. The immunoSEQ Assay was used to sequence the TCRbeta CDR3 regions. TCRdb limited this immuneACCESS table to in-frame rearrangements with V and J called. A share of clones is missing; checked studies link under half to unresolved V genes, and the rest is unexplained. The sample table records 50,000 to 65,000 clones; roughly 85% of these occur just once. Clones ranked in the top ten supply just over 0.6% of the sample.

The sequence is built from TRBV7-2 and TRBJ2-3; no D gene is confidently identified. This TCR derives from an adult with an advanced solid tumor such as melanoma, head and neck, liver or kidney cancer. The sequencing used CD4+ or CD8+ T cells sorted from blood, collected in a trial of the OX40 agonist ivuxolimab. The CDR3 is CASSFLGDTQYF. The DNA is TGTGCCAGCAGCTTCTTGGGAGATACGCAGTATTTT.